This entry features one T cell receptor beta chain sequence. The antigen remains unidentified. This sample was included in a study of monozygotic twins with inflammatory bowel disease. Study outcomes and limitations: Differing T cell subtypes remained indistinguishable. IBD patients had lower TCRbeta diversity (inverse Simpson) than healthy co-twins.

Investigators extracted total RNA from whole blood and did not sort T cells. The V gene's germline CDR1 is ENHRY and CDR2 SYGVKD. This CDR3 spans 15 amino acids. The template switching step added UMIs that contained a 6-nucleotide sample barcode. No DNA is given; TCRdb re-called the 5' RACE reads and lists each CDR3 protein once. Its table records about 300,000 distinct CDR3 sequences. Input material: blood. This sequence originates from a human donor with ulcerative colitis or Crohn's disease, or a healthy co-twin of an affected twin (not recorded which). The chain is built from TRBV10-3 and TRBJ2-3; the TRBD1 assignment by TCRdb is unverifiable without DNA. The CDR3 loop reads CAISDVGTGRDTQYF.